Each of the 30 T cell receptor beta chains below was sequenced from the same sample in a study of blood T cell repertoires in COVID-19. Assay: immunoSEQ multiplex PCR; the TCRdb copy retains only in-frame clones and omits some. The data hold 190,000 or so clones, with about 86% observed a single time. Material: PBMCs or T cells enriched from blood (not recorded which). All receptors derive from a middle-aged man who had recovered from COVID-19.

This chain uses TRBV28 with TRBJ1-2; no definite D call. Germline loops: CDR1 MDHEN, CDR2 SYDVKM. Between the trimmed V and J ends, which lost 1 base and 8 bases, there was a span of 11 bases. This CDR3 is built from 13 residues. CDR3 DNA sequence: TGTGCCAGCAGTTTATTAGCTTCTGAGGGCTACACCTTC. It specifies CASSLLASEGYTF.

This sequence joins TRBV7-9 and TRBJ2-7; 8 bases are a match to TRBD1. The CDR3 spans 15 residues. The V and J ends lost 1 base and 2 bases, in that order; junction bases with no gene match: 4. Germline loops: CDR1 SEHNR, CDR2 FQNEAQ (reference sequence). The CDR3 bases are TGTGCCAGCAGCTTAGGTGCAGGGGGCACCTACGAGCAGTACTTC. Translation: CASSLGAGGTYEQYF. Full variable domain (outside the CDR3, taken from reference TRBV7-9 and TRBJ2-7): DTGVSQNPRHKITKRGQNVTFRCDPISEHNRLYWYRQTLGQGPEFLTYFQNEAQLEKSRLLSDRFSAERPKGSFSTLEIQRTEQGDSAMYLCASSLGAGGTYEQYFGPGTRLTVT.

This sequence joins TRBV15 and TRBJ1-3; 8 positions agree with TRBD1. This CDR3 has 14 residues. Germline V lookup: CDR1 LNHNV, CDR2 YYDKDF (reference sequence). Trimming took 0 bases from V and 7 from J; bases not matched to a gene: 2. The CDR3 sequence is CATSRDYRGNTIYF. Written as DNA, the CDR3 is TGTGCCACCAGCAGAGATTACAGGGGGAACACCATATATTTT.

This clone was counted a few times. The chain couples TRBV25-1 to TRBJ1-6; 9 bases align to TRBD1. The CDR3 has 14 amino acids. V gave up 6 bases and J gave up 7 bases; unmatched junction bases: 4. CDR1 and CDR2 from the germline V gene are MGHDK and SYGVNS. CDR3 bases: TGTGCCAGCAGGACAGGGGGTCGAAATTCACCCCTCCACTTT. It codes for CASRTGGRNSPLHF. Using reference TRBV25-1 and TRBJ1-6 for the parts outside the CDR3, the full variable domain is EADIYQTPRYLVIGTGKKITLECSQTMGHDKMYWYQQDPGMELHLIHYSYGVNSTEKGDLSSESTVSRIRTEHFPLTLESARPSHTSQYLCASRTGGRNSPLHFGNGTRLTVT.

J is TRBJ2-7 and V is TRBV14; 12 bases align to TRBD2. This CDR3 comprises 16 residues. CDR1 and CDR2 (germline): SGHDN, FVKESK. J gave up 2 bases and V 5 bases, and 7 bases lay outside the gene matches. CDR3 coding DNA: TGTGCCAGCAGCTCACGACTAGCGGGGGAAACCTACGAGCAGTACTTC. It translates to CASSSRLAGETYEQYF.

The chain links TRBV7-2 to TRBJ2-6; D is uncertain. This CDR3 has 15 residues. Germline CDR1 is SGHTA and CDR2 is FQGNSA. Trimming pared 5 bases from V and 0 bases from J, leaving 8 bases between. The CDR3 reads CASSPQSSGANVLTF. The DNA of the CDR3 is TGTGCCAGCAGCCCACAGAGCTCTGGGGCCAACGTCCTGACTTTC.

This chain links TRBV6-6 with TRBJ2-3, with D maybe TRBD2 (5 bases). Germline CDR1 reads MNHNY; CDR2 reads SVGAGI (reference sequence). Between the trimmed V and J ends, which lost 1 base and 1 base, there was a span of 6 bases. The CDR3 totals 14 residues. The CDR3 sequence is CASSYLGGTDTQYF. The CDR3 nucleotides are TGTGCCAGCAGTTACTTGGGAGGCACAGATACGCAGTATTTT.

This chain uses TRBV10-3 with TRBJ1-1, with 8 bases identical to TRBD1. J lost 1 base, V lost 10 bases, and 8 bases had no gene match. This CDR3 is built from 14 residues. Germline V CDR1 and CDR2: ENHRY, SYGVKD. The CDR3 loop is CATQRDRTNTEAFF. The DNA for the CDR3 is TGTGCCACCCAGAGGGACAGGACGAACACTGAAGCTTTCTTT.

The V gene is TRBV2, the J gene TRBJ2-7, with 11 nucleotides matching TRBD2. Losses at the gene ends were 0 bases for V and 3 bases for J; bases not matched to a gene: 1. The CDR3 spans 15 residues. CDR1 is SNHLY, CDR2 FYNNEI, per germline. CDR3 sequence (DNA): TGTGCCAGCAGTGAAGCTAGCGGGGGGGGCTACGAGCAGTACTTC. As protein: CASSEASGGGYEQYF. The full variable domain, its missing parts supplied by reference TRBV2 and TRBJ2-7, is EPEVTQTPSHQVTQMGQEVILRCVPISNHLYFYWYRQILGQKVEFLVSFYNNEISEKSEIFDDQFSVERPDGSNFTLKIRSTKLEDSAMYFCASSEASGGGYEQYFGPGTRLTVT.

V is TRBV4-1 and J is TRBJ1-2; D is unclear. CDR1 and CDR2 from the germline V gene are MGHRA and YSYEKL. The CDR3 extends over 14 amino acids. V lost 3 bases and J 1 base, leaving 9 bases between the germline ends. CDR3 sequence reads: CASSQPSGNYGYTF. The CDR3 nucleotides are TGCGCCAGCAGCCAGCCTTCGGGTAACTATGGCTACACCTTC.

This clone was picked up one time. The chain is built from TRBV6-6 and TRBJ1-2, with a weak D call TRBD1 (6 bases). CDR3 size: 14 residues. Trimming removed 9 bases at V and 7 bases at J, with 21 bases between. Germline CDR1 MNHNY, CDR2 SVGAGI (reference sequence). The CDR3 sequence: CASQGQYFKAGYTF. The CDR3 bases are TGTGCCAGTCAAGGACAGTATTTCAAGGCTGGCTACACCTTC.

This chain connects TRBV18 to TRBJ1-1, with D maybe TRBD1 (6 bases). This CDR3 spans 12 amino acids. Germline V CDR1 and CDR2: KGHSH, LQKENI. V lost 1 base to trimming and J lost 10 bases, with 10 bases between them. The CDR3 nucleotides are TGTGCCAGCTCACCACAGGTACAGGGAGCTTTCTTT. Translating gives CASSPQVQGAFF.

The chain couples TRBV7-9 to TRBJ1-1; a possible D gene is TRBD1 (6 bases). V gave up 5 bases and J gave up 1 base, with 17 bases separating them. In germline, CDR1 is SEHNR, CDR2 FQNEAQ (reference sequence). The CDR3 consists of 16 residues. The CDR3 here is CASSPRNGQPNTEAFF. The DNA for the CDR3 is TGTGCCAGCAGCCCCAGAAACGGACAGCCGAACACTGAAGCTTTCTTT.

On this clone itself: This sample includes further DNA sequences coding for the same CDR3. This chain connects TRBV5-1 to TRBJ2-7, with D possibly TRBD2 on 7 matching bases. V lost 1 base to trimming and J lost 4 bases, with 12 bases between them. This CDR3 comprises 14 residues. Germline assignment: CDR1 SGHRS and CDR2 YFSETQ. CDR3 sequence (DNA): TGCGCCAGCAGCTTGAGTGGGGGGGCATACGAGCAGTACTTC. Protein product: CASSLSGGAYEQYF.

The CDR3 loop is CASSLVAGKEGNIQYF. The CDR3 DNA follows: TGTGCCAGCAGCTTGGTAGCGGGGAAGGAGGGCAACATTCAGTACTTC. J is TRBJ2-4 and V is TRBV7-2; 8 positions match TRBD2. Germline V CDR1 and CDR2: SGHTA, FQGNSA. CDR3 size: 16 residues. V shed 3 bases, J shed 7 bases, and the junction held 11 bases outside the gene matches.

The chain uses TRBV14 and TRBJ2-3, with D perhaps TRBD2 (6 bases). Germline values: CDR1 SGHDN, CDR2 FVKESK. V was cut by 4 bases and J by 6 bases, with 11 bases left in between. This CDR3 is 13 amino acids long. CDR3 in DNA: TGTGCCAGCAGCCTTGCGGGGATGGATACGCAGTATTTT. It is translated as CASSLAGMDTQYF.

This chain connects TRBV6-5 to TRBJ1-3; D not resolved. V was trimmed by 6 bases and J by 4 bases, leaving 10 bases between them. This CDR3 comprises 13 residues. Germline CDR1 MNHEY, CDR2 SVGAGI. As DNA, the CDR3 is TGTGCCAGCAGCTTTACCGGGGGAAACACCATATATTTT. Its translation: CASSFTGGNTIYF.

The V and J genes are TRBV5-1 and TRBJ1-1; tentative D call: TRBD1 (5 bases). Deletions cut 4 bases from V and 0 bases from J, with 16 bases between. This CDR3 has 16 residues. The germline V gene encodes CDR1 SGHRS and CDR2 YFSETQ. The CDR3 is CASSPTTARMNTEAFF. The CDR3 bases are TGCGCCAGCAGCCCCACGACAGCACGTATGAACACTGAAGCTTTCTTT.

DNA of the CDR3: TGCGCCAGCAGATTGCTGTTGGGGCCTCCTGCCACAGATACGCAGTATTTT. Amino acid sequence: CASRLLLGPPATDTQYF. The V gene is TRBV4-3, the J gene TRBJ2-3; D might be TRBD1 (5 bases). CDR3 length equals 17 residues. Per the germline V gene, CDR1 is LGHNA and CDR2 is YSLEER. V lost 6 bases to trimming and J lost 2 bases, with 21 bases between them.

The V call is TRBV11-2, the J call TRBJ1-1; a weak D match, TRBD1 (5 bases). The CDR3 covers 13 residues. V was clipped by 4 bases and J by 8 bases, with 14 bases between them. The germline gives CDR1 SGHAT, CDR2 FQNNGV. CDR3 nucleotide sequence: TGTGCCAGCAGCTCATTGGTCAGGACAGAAGCTTTCTTT. Its protein is CASSSLVRTEAFF.

The J gene is TRBJ2-3, the V gene TRBV7-9; D not certain. V lost 1 base and J 1 base, leaving 6 bases between the germline ends. The CDR3 consists of 14 residues. Germline CDR1 reads SEHNR; CDR2 reads FQNEAQ (reference sequence). The CDR3 sequence: CASSLEARTDTQYF. CDR3 nucleotides: TGTGCCAGCAGCTTAGAAGCCCGCACAGATACGCAGTATTTT.

The chain joins TRBV4-2 to TRBJ1-6, with a possible D match to TRBD1 (5 bases). Trimming removed 3 bases from V and 7 bases from J, with 19 bases in between. CDR1 is LGHNA, CDR2 YNFKEQ, per germline. This CDR3 has 17 amino acids. In DNA, the CDR3 is TGTGCCAGCAGCCATGCTTCGGGAGGGGCGAAGAATTCACCCCTCCACTTT. It is translated as CASSHASGGAKNSPLHF.

This clone showed up just a few times. V gene TRBV6-5 combines with J gene TRBJ1-5; D remains ambiguous. In germline, CDR1 is MNHEY, CDR2 SVGAGI. CDR3 length: 15 residues. V lost 7 bases and J lost 9, with 22 bases in between. The CDR3 DNA is TGTGCCAGCAAGATAGATGTCCAGGTTGGTCGGCCCCAGCATTTT. Its translation is CASKIDVQVGRPQHF.

V usage is TRBV5-1 and J usage is TRBJ1-2, with D hard to call. V was pared by 0 bases and J by 2 bases, with 5 bases between. The germline V gene has CDR1 SGHRS and CDR2 YFSETQ. There are 13 residues in the CDR3. CDR3 sequence reads: CASSLDTNYGYTF. CDR3 in DNA: TGCGCCAGCAGCTTGGACACCAACTATGGCTACACCTTC.

Only a few counts were recorded for this clone. The V gene is TRBV6-2 or TRBV6-3, the J gene TRBJ1-1; 9 bases agree with TRBD1. Germline V lookup: CDR1 MNHEY, CDR2 SVGEGT. This CDR3 is built from 17 residues. The V and J ends lost 2 bases and 6 bases, in that order; junction bases with no gene match: 13. The DNA of the CDR3 is TGTGCCAGCAGTTACACCGCAGACAGGGGGGTAAGGGCTGAAGCTTTCTTT. Protein sequence: CASSYTADRGVRAEAFF.

The rearrangement links TRBV5-1 to TRBJ2-5, with TRBD2 matching 16 bases. This CDR3 spans 19 amino acids. Germline V CDR1 and CDR2: SGHRS, YFSETQ. With 6 bases clipped from V and 5 bases from J, the junction kept 16 bases outside the gene matches. CDR3 nucleotide sequence: TGCGCCAGCAACGCCGGGACTAGCGGGGGGGCCCCCTTCGGGGAGACCCAGTACTTC. Translation gives CASNAGTSGGAPFGETQYF.

On this clone itself: Other DNA sequences in the same sample also yield this CDR3. As DNA, the CDR3 is TGTGCCAGCAGCCAAGCAGGGCGGTACACTGAAGCTTTCTTT. Translation gives CASSQAGRYTEAFF. The rearrangement joins TRBV14 to TRBJ1-1, with D possibly matching TRBD1 (5 bases). The CDR3 runs to 14 residues. CDR1 is SGHDN, CDR2 FVKESK, per germline. V gave up 1 base and J gave up 3 bases, with 9 bases separating them.

The CDR3: CASSLIMGLGYEQYF. The CDR3, as DNA: TGTGCCAGCAGCCTGATTATGGGACTCGGGTACGAGCAGTACTTC. V and J are TRBV7-2 and TRBJ2-7; TRBD2 might be the D (6 bases). Germline V gene lookup returns CDR1 SGHTA and CDR2 FQGNSA. This CDR3 is 15 amino acids long. V lost 5 bases, J lost 4 bases, and 18 bases lay in between.

The chain uses TRBV9 and TRBJ1-5; 7 nucleotides agree with TRBD1. The junction had 3 bases not matched to a gene; V was cut back by 2 bases and J by 7 bases. The CDR3 runs 13 residues. Germline V gene data show CDR1 as SGDLS and CDR2 as YYNGEE. DNA for the CDR3: TGTGCCAGCAGCGTGACAGGGAGCCAGCCCCAGCATTTT. Protein sequence: CASSVTGSQPQHF.

This clone was seen once. The chain links TRBV3-1 (or the pseudogene TRBV3-2) to TRBJ2-2; 8 bases map to TRBD1. Germline V gene data show CDR1 as LGHDT and CDR2 as YNNKEL (reference sequence). V dropped 2 bases and J dropped 5; count of bases not matched to a gene: 7. CDR3 length: 16 residues. The CDR3 DNA is TGTGCCAGCAGCCAACCCGGACAGGGTAGGACCGGGGAGCTGTTTTTT. Protein product: CASSQPGQGRTGELFF.